This TCR beta chain is drawn from a study of spatial heterogeneity in lung cancer. General study results and limits: Ubiquitous and regional expanded TCR counts tracked ubiquitous and regional nonsynonymous mutations, respectively. It was estimated that coverage of tumor T cells reached roughly 7% for alpha chains and 13% for beta chains. Higher tumor mutation counts went along with higher counts of expanded intratumoral alpha and beta TCRs.

This CDR3 is built from 12 residues. CDR1 is MDHEN, CDR2 SYDVKM, per germline. V was trimmed by 3 bases and J by 5 bases, leaving 8 bases between them. As to time point: sample taken at primary tumor resection. Untreated early-stage non-small cell lung cancer patients, 55 to 85 in total, were the donors. Whole RNA obtained from tumor, nontumor lung or frozen PBMC underwent sequencing without sorting. Each CDR3 protein gets one entry after TCRdb re-called the 5' RACE reads with MiXCR. Seen here are about 5,200 distinct CDR3 sequences, around 10% observed once, and the top ten hold under 60%. Within the sample, this clonotype is medium-sized. The antigen is undetermined.

This receptor was identified in a male donor with early-stage non-small cell lung cancer. V gene TRBV28 combines with J gene TRBJ2-7; tentative D call: TRBD1 (5 bases). This specimen was lung tumor tissue, taken at surgery. The DNA for the CDR3 is TGTGCCAGCAGTTTGTCCAGGGACGAGCAGTACTTC. This encodes CASSLSRDEQYF.